This T cell receptor (beta chain) was captured by sequencing in a study of blood T cell repertoires in COVID-19. Study summary: The United States, Italy and Spain supplied acute and convalescent COVID-19 samples. T cells, B-cell-depleted T cells, or PBMCs supplied cDNA or gDNA.

This study enrolled people aged about 18 to 90 from roughly 22 US geographic areas. Cohort assignment relied on participant-reported clinical history. Produced via immunoSEQ multiplex PCR; TCRdb's table is partial and in-frame only. The top ten clones hold less than 5.5% of a sample with 300,000 to 350,000 clones, about 87% of them seen once. Germline V gene sequence: CDR1 SGDLS, CDR2 YYNGEE. This CDR3 contains 14 residues. Trimming removed 4 bases from V and 4 bases from J, with 14 bases in between. Sequencing was performed on PBMCs or T cells enriched from blood (not recorded which). This receptor was taken from a man younger than 40 who had recovered from COVID-19. The chain is built from TRBV9 and TRBJ1-2, with D tentatively TRBD1 (6 bases). The DNA for the CDR3 is TGTGCCAGCAGCACCCCGGGACAAGCCTATGGCTACACCTTC. This codes for CASSTPGQAYGYTF. Full variable domain (outside the CDR3, taken from reference TRBV9 and TRBJ1-2): DSGVTQTPKHLITATGQRVTLRCSPRSGDLSVYWYQQSLDQGLQFLIQYYNGEERAKGNILERFSAQQFPDLHSELNLSSLELGDSALYFCASSTPGQAYGYTFGSGTRLTVV.